Detailed here is one T cell receptor beta chain. The antigen it binds to is not known. There are no base qualities to consult, and no much larger clone falls within one base. Libraries of naive CD8 T cells were built from anywhere between roughly 17,000 and 1,000,000 sorted cells, with 10%, 30% or 50% of the purified RNA used. On a BD FACSAria II, naive CD8 T cells were FACS-sorted as CD8+CD4-CCR7+CD45RA+ and collected into RLT Plus buffer. To test detection sensitivity, Jurkat RNA equivalent to roughly nine TCR copies was spiked into samples of roughly 20,000-1,000,000 naive CD8 T cells. Enrichment of CD8 T cells was done with RosetteSep CD8+ T Cell Enrichment Cocktail plus Ficoll-Paque, and ACK red cell lysis came afterward. Per the germline V gene (reference sequence), SEHNR is the CDR1 and FQNEAQ is the CDR2. The CDR3 numbers 12 residues from cysteine through phenylalanine. Only the CDR3 part of the read is kept: 36 bases, read in frame from the first base. Trimming at the junction amounts to 1 base on V and 6 bases on J, and the germline ends lie 7 bases apart.

The data were taken from a study of molecular identifiers for immune sequencing clone quantification (dated 2018 in TCRdb). Study-wide context: For a replicate experiment, RNA from around 20,000 or 100,000 naive CD8 T cells was divided into five aliquots, and four of the five aliquots were sequenced. The study was a methods study using CD8 T cells to benchmark molecular-identifier clustering-based TCR repertoire sequencing (MIDCIRS) and TCR RNA copy counting.

The library was obtained by PCR. Sequencing was carried out with a NextSeq 500. Bulk TCR libraries were made following a previously described method, with the TCR primers given in Table S5. Total RNA was purified with the Qiagen AllPrep DNA/RNA kit. Before analysis, reads from multiple sequencing runs of one library were combined. Per the source publication's procedure: Reads were retained only if their TCR constant sequence matched exactly, and those retained reads were trimmed to 150 nt and grouped according to their 12-nt molecular barcodes. Reads inside each barcode group were sub-clustered using a 15% Levenshtein threshold, and a quality-weighted consensus sequence was constructed for each RNA molecule. Non-functional sequences were excluded, and lower-count sequences lying one edit away from another sequence were also excluded. Barcode sub-clusters with fewer than 20% of the maximum read count were removed, based on fitting two negative binomial distributions. The public reads were quality trimmed at Q25 with fastp and then assembled into clones with MiXCR by TCRdb, keeping productive beta chains. A single entry per CDR3 protein holds the most common genes and DNA from its merged rows. These V and J calls rely on TCRdb rather than the paper's analysis. This sample comprises more than 85,000 distinct CDR3 sequences, roughly a third of them detected only once. Around 3.9% of the sample lies in the top ten.

The full study reports these points: Roughly 2.8 recovered TCR RNA copies per cell were obtained by modeling, versus around 9.8 by digital PCR, implying a capture efficiency of 30% to 35%. When barcode sub-clustering was left out, chimeric consensus sequences inflated TCR diversity, with chimeras reaching as high as 47%. Spiked-in Jurkat TCR RNA equivalent to a single cell was reported to be detectable even among approximately 1.1 million naive CD8 T cells. Identical TCR molecules sharing a barcode could cause highly expanded clone sizes to be underestimated. The naive libraries included spiked-in Jurkat TCR RNA (10 copies' worth), and this Jurkat TCR RNA is not part of the donor repertoire. In CMV-specific effector cells, over 97% of molecules were held by clones above 20 RNA copies, whereas under 1% of molecules were held by such clones in naive cells.

The sequence joins TRBV7-9 to TRBJ2-7, with no D gene named confidently. This TCR came from a human donor in good health. Some libraries in this study had Jurkat cell RNA spiked in. Material for sequencing was naive CD8+ T cells from blood, with Jurkat cell RNA spiked in. The cell subset or site label, read with the paper, signifies: FACS-sorted CD8+CD4-CCR7+CD45RA+ naive T cells. This receptor carries the CDR3 CASSLVLAEQYF. The sequenced DNA is TGTGCCAGCAGCTTAGTCCTGGCCGAGCAGTACTTC.